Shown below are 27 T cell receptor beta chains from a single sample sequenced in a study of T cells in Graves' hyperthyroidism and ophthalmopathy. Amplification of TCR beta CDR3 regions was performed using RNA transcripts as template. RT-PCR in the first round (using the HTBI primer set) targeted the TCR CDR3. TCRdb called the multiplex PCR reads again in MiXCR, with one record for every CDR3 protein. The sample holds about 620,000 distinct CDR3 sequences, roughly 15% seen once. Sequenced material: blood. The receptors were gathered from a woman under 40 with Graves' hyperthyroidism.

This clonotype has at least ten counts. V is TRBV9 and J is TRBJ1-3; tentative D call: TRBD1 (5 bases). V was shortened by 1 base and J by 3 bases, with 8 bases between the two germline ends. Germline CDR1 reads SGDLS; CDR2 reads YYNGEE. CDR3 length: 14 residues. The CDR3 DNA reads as TGTGCCAGCAGCGTACAGGGAGGTGGAAACACCATATATTTT. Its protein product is CASSVQGGGNTIYF.

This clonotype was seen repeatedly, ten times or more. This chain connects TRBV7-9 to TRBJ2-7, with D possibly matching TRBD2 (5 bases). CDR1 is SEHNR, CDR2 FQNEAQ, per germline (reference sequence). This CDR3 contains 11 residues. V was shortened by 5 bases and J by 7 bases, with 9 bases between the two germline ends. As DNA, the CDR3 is TGTGCCAGCAGCGCAGCGGAGGAGCAGTACTTC. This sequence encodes CASSAAEEQYF.

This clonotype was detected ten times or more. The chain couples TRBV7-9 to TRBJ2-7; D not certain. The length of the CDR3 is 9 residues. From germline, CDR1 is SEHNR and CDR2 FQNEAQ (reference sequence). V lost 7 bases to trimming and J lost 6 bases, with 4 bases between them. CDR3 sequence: CASKLEQYF. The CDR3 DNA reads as TGTGCCAGCAAACTCGAGCAGTACTTC.

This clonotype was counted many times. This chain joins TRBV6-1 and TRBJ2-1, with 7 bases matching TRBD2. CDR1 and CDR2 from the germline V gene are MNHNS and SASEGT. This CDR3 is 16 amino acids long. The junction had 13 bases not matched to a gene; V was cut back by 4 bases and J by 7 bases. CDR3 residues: CASSAGTIEHVNEQFF. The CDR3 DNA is TGTGCCAGCAGTGCGGGGACTATAGAGCATGTGAATGAGCAGTTCTTC.

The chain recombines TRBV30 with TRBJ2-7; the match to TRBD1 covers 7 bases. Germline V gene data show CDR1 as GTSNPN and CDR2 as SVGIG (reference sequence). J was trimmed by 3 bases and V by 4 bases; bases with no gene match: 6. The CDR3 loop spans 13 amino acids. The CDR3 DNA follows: TGTGCCTGGACACGGGACAGCGGCTACGAGCAGTACTTC. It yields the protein CAWTRDSGYEQYF.

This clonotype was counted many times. Written as DNA, the CDR3 is TGTGCCAGCAGCGTGGACAGCTACGAGCAGTACTTC. Its translation: CASSVDSYEQYF. The gene calls are TRBV7-2 and TRBJ2-7; D is possibly TRBD1 (6 bases). Trimming stripped 5 bases from V and 3 bases from J, with 8 bases between. This CDR3 spans 12 amino acids. Germline CDR1 and CDR2: SGHTA and FQGNSA.

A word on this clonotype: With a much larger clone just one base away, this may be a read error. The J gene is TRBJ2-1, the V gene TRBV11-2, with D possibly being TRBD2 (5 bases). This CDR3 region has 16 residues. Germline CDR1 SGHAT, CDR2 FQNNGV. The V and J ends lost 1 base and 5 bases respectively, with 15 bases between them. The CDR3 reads CASSLGGLVTNNEQFF. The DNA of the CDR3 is TGTGCCAGCAGCTTAGGAGGGCTAGTGACCAACAATGAGCAGTTCTTC. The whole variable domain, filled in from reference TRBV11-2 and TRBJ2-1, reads EAGVAQSPRYKIIEKRQSVAFWCNPISGHATLYWYQQILGQGPKLLIQFQNNGVVDDSQLPKDRFSAERLKGVDSTLKIQPAKLEDSAVYLCASSLGGLVTNNEQFFGPGTRLTVL.

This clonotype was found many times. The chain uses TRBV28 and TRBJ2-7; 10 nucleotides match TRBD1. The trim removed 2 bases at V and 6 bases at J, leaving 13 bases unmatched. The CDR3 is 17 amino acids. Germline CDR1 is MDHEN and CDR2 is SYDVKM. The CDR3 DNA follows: TGTGCCAGCAGTTTACCCGCCCCCGGGACAGGGGTATTCGAGCAGTACTTC. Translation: CASSLPAPGTGVFEQYF.

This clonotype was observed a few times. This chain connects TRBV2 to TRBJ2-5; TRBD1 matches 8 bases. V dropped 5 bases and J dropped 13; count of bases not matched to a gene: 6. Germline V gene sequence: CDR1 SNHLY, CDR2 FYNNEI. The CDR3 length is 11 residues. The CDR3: CASSLQGAMYF. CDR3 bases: TGTGCCAGCAGTTTGCAGGGGGCGATGTACTTC.

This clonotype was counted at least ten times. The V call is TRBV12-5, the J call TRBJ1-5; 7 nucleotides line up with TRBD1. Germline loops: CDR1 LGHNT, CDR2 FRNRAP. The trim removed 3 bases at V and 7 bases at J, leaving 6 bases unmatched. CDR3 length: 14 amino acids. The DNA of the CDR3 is TGTGCTAGTGGTTTCCGGACAGGAAGACAGCCCCAGCATTTT. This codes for CASGFRTGRQPQHF.

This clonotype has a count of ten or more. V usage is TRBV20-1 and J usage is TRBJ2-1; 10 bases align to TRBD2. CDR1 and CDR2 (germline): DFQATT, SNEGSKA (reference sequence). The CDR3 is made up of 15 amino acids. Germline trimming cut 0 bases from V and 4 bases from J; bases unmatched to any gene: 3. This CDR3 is CSARDLAGAYNEQFF. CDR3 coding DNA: TGCAGTGCTAGAGATCTAGCGGGAGCTTACAATGAGCAGTTCTTC.

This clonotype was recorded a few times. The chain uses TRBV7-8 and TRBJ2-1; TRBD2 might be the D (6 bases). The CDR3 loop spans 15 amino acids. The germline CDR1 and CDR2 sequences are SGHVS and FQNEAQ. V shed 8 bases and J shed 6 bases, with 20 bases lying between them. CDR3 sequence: CASQPMGGIRNEQFF. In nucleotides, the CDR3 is TGTGCCAGCCAACCTATGGGCGGGATTCGCAATGAGCAGTTCTTC.

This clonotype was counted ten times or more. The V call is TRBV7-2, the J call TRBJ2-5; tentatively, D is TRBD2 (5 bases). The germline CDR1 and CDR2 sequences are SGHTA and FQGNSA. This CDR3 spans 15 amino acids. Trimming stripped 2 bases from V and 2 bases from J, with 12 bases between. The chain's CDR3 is CASSLLGRTQETQYF. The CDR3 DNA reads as TGTGCCAGCAGCTTATTGGGGAGAACACAAGAGACCCAGTACTTC.

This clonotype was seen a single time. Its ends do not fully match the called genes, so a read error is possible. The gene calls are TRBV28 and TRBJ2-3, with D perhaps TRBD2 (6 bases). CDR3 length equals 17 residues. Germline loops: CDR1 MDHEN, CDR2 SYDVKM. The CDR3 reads CASIGLSLTTSTDTQYF. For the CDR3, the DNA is TGTGCCAGCATCGGCCTCTCCCTCACCACTAGCACAGATACACAGTATTTT.

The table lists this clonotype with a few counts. In DNA, the CDR3 is TGTGCCAGCAGTGCCCGGGACAGATATGGCTACACCTTC. This translates into CASSARDRYGYTF. This chain links TRBV6-1 with TRBJ1-2; TRBD1 aligns across 7 bases. CDR3 size: 13 residues. Germline CDR1 MNHNS, CDR2 SASEGT. The J segment lost 5 bases and the V segment lost 4 bases, leaving 4 bases of the junction unmatched.

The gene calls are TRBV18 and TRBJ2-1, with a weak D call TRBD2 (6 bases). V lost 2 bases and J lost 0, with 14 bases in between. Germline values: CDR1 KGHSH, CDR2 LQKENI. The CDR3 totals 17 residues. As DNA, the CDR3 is TGTGCCAGCTCACCATGGGTATCGCGGGACTCCTACAATGAGCAGTTCTTC. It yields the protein CASSPWVSRDSYNEQFF. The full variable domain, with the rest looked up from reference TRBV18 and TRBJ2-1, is NAGVMQNPRHLVRRRGQEARLRCSPMKGHSHVYWYRQLPEEGLKFMVYLQKENIIDESGMPKERFSAEFPKEGPSILRIQQVVRGDSAAYFCASSPWVSRDSYNEQFFGPGTRLTVL.

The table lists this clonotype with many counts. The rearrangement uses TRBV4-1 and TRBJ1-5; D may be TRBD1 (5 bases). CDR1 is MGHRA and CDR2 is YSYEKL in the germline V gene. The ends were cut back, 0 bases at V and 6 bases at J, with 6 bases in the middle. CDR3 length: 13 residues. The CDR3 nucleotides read TGCGCCAGCAGCCAAGATCAGGGTCAGCCCCAGCATTTT. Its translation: CASSQDQGQPQHF.

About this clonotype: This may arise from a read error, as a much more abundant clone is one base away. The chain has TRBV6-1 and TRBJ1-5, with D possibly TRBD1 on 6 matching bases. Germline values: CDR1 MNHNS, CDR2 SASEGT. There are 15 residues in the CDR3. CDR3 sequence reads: CASSVGGGFNQSQHF. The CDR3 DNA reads TGTGCCAGCAGTGTGGGGGGCGGATTCAATCAGTCCCAGCATTTT.

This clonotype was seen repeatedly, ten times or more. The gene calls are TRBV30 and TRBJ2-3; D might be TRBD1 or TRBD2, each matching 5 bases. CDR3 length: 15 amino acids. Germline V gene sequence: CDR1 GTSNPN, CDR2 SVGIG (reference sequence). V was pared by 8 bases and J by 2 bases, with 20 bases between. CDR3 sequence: CAQLGTEDFTDTQYF. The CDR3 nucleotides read TGTGCCCAACTGGGGACGGAAGACTTCACAGATACGCAGTATTTT.

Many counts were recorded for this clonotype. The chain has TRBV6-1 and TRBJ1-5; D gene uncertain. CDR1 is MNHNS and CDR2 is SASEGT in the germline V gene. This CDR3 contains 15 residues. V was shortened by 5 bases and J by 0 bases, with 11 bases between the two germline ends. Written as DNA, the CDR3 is TGTGCCAGCAGTTCGGCAGTTTTTAGCAATCAGCCCCAGCATTTT. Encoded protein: CASSSAVFSNQPQHF.

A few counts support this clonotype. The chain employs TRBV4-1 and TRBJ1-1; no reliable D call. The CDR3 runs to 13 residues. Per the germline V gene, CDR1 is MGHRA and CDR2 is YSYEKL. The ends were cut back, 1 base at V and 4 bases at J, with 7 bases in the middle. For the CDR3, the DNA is TGCGCCAGCAGCCAAGCACGGCTCACTGAAGCTTTCTTT. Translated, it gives CASSQARLTEAFF.

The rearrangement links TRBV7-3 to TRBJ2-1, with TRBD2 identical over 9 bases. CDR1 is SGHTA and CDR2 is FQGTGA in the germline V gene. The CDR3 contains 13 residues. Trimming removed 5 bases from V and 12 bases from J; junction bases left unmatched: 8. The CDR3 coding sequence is TGTGCCAGCAGCACCATAGCGGGGGCGGGGCAGTTCTTC. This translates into CASSTIAGAGQFF.

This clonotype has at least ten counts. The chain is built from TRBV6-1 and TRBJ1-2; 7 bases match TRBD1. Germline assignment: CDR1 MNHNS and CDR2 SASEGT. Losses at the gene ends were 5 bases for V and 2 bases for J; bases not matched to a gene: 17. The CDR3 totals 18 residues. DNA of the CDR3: TGTGCCAGCAGTACCCTACACCGGGACAGATTTACCAACTATGGCTACACCTTC. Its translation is CASSTLHRDRFTNYGYTF.

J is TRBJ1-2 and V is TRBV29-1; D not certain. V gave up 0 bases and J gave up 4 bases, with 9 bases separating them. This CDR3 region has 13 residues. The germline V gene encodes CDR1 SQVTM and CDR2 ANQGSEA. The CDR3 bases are TGCAGCGTTGAAGATCCGGACCGCTATGGCTACACCTTC. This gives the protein CSVEDPDRYGYTF.

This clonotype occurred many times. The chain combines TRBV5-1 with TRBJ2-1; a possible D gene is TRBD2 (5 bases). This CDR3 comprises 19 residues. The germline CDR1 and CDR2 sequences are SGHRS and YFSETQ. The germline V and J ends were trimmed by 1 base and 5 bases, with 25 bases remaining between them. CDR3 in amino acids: CASSLKPTLLDSRNNEQFF. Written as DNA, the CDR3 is TGCGCCAGCAGCTTGAAGCCCACCTTACTAGATTCCAGGAACAATGAGCAGTTCTTC.

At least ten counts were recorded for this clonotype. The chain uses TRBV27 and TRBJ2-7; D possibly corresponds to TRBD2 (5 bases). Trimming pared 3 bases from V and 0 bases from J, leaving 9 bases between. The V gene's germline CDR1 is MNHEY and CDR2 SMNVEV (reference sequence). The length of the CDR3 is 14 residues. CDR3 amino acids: CASSLRAVSYEQYF. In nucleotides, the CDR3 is TGTGCCAGCAGTTTGAGAGCGGTCTCCTACGAGCAGTACTTC.

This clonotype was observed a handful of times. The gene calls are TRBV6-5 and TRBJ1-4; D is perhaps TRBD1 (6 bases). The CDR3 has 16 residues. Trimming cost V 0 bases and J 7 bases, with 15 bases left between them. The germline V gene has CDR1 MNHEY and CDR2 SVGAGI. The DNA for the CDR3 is TGTGCCAGCAGTTACTCGATGACAGGAGGATTTGAAAAACTGTTTTTT. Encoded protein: CASSYSMTGGFEKLFF.